The 13 T cell receptor beta chains given below trace back to one sample, sequenced in a study of cytomegalovirus exposure and HLA in healthy donors. Produced via immunoSEQ multiplex PCR; TCRdb's table is partial and in-frame only. The repertoire consists of roughly 330,000 clones, with approximately 86% occurring once and the leading ten covering 1.2%. Sequencing was carried out using PBMCs. The receptor set was obtained from a woman in her twenties or thirties in good health and CMV-seropositive.

The J gene is TRBJ2-7, the V gene TRBV9; 9 bases line up with TRBD1. The junction had 10 bases not matched to a gene; V was cut back by 3 bases and J by 6 bases. This CDR3 contains 15 residues. CDR1 SGDLS and CDR2 YYNGEE come from the germline V gene. CDR3 sequence: CASSARSTGGAEQYF. The CDR3 bases are TGTGCCAGCAGCGCCCGATCGACAGGGGGTGCCGAGCAGTACTTC.

This clone has only one observation. V and J are TRBV5-4 and TRBJ2-3, with D perhaps TRBD2 (5 bases). Germline CDR1 is SGHNT and CDR2 is YYREEE (reference sequence). The CDR3 has 20 residues. Trimming removed 0 bases from V and 1 base from J, with 24 bases in between. This CDR3 is CASSLVGVGTGSYGTDTQYF. In DNA form, the CDR3 reads TGTGCCAGCAGCTTGGTGGGTGTTGGTACGGGGAGTTACGGCACAGATACGCAGTATTTT.

The sample holds one count of this clone. This chain links TRBV29-1 with TRBJ2-7; D is undetermined. V lost 1 base to trimming and J lost 5 bases, with 9 bases between them. The CDR3 contains 12 residues. The germline V gene encodes CDR1 SQVTM and CDR2 ANQGSEA. The CDR3 bases are TGCAGCGTTGAAGTGAACAGCGACGAGCAGTACTTC. Its translation: CSVEVNSDEQYF.

V usage is TRBV30 and J usage is TRBJ2-3; the match to TRBD2 covers 12 bases. Germline loops: CDR1 GTSNPN, CDR2 SVGIG (reference sequence). The CDR3 loop spans 17 amino acids. Trimming at V came to 0 bases and at J to 2 bases, leaving 6 bases not matched to a gene. For the CDR3, the DNA is TGTGCCTGGAGTGTCACTCGGACTAGCGGGGTCACAGATACGCAGTATTTT. Translated, it gives CAWSVTRTSGVTDTQYF.

The chain has TRBV6-6 and TRBJ2-5, with 10 positions matching TRBD1. The CDR3 runs to 14 residues. Losses at the gene ends were 5 bases for V and 4 bases for J; bases not matched to a gene: 4. CDR1 is MNHNY and CDR2 is SVGAGI in the germline V gene (reference sequence). DNA for the CDR3: TGTGCCAGCAGTCCGACAGGGGGCGTAGAGACCCAGTACTTC. This codes for CASSPTGGVETQYF.

In its sample, this clone was seen a few times. This chain uses TRBV5-6 with TRBJ2-1; D possibly corresponds to TRBD1 (6 bases). Trimming removed 4 bases at V and 4 bases at J, with 9 bases between. Germline CDR1 is SGHDT and CDR2 is YYEEEE. The CDR3 is 13 residues long. CDR3 sequence: CASSRGQYNEQFF. CDR3 nucleotide sequence: TGTGCCAGCAGCCGCGGACAGTACAATGAGCAGTTCTTC. Using reference TRBV5-6 and TRBJ2-1 for the parts outside the CDR3, the full variable domain is DAGVTQSPTHLIKTRGQQVTLRCSPKSGHDTVSWYQQALGQGPQFIFQYYEEEERQRGNFPDRFSGHQFPNYSSELNVNALLLGDSALYLCASSRGQYNEQFFGPGTRLTVL.

This chain joins TRBV4-2 and TRBJ1-2, with D maybe TRBD1 (5 bases). CDR1 and CDR2 (germline): LGHNA, YNFKEQ. The V and J ends lost 9 bases and 5 bases respectively, with 13 bases between them. The CDR3 consists of 12 residues. CDR3 protein: CASLGEGYGYTF. DNA for the CDR3: TGTGCCAGTCTGGGGGAAGGTTATGGCTACACCTTC.

The chain is built from TRBV5-1 and TRBJ2-3, with 9 bases fitting TRBD1. In germline, CDR1 is SGHRS, CDR2 YFSETQ. V gave up 4 bases and J gave up 3 bases; unmatched junction bases: 3. The CDR3 runs 14 residues. The CDR3 spells CASSTGQGTDTQYF. The CDR3 nucleotides read TGCGCCAGCAGCACCGGACAGGGGACAGATACGCAGTATTTT.

The V call is TRBV6-6, the J call TRBJ1-2; 9 positions match TRBD1. Germline V gene data show CDR1 as MNHNY and CDR2 as SVGAGI (reference sequence). The CDR3 consists of 15 residues. Losses at the gene ends were 2 bases for V and 2 bases for J; bases not matched to a gene: 3. The CDR3 sequence is CASSYGQGWNYGYTF. In nucleotides, the CDR3 is TGTGCCAGCAGTTACGGACAGGGGTGGAACTATGGCTACACCTTC.

J is TRBJ2-3 and V is TRBV30; D might be TRBD2 (6 bases). CDR3 length: 16 residues. Per the germline V gene, CDR1 is GTSNPN and CDR2 is SVGIG (reference sequence). Trimming removed 3 bases at V and 1 base at J, with 17 bases between. CDR3 region: CAWSASVASGTDTQYF. As DNA, the CDR3 is TGTGCCTGGAGCGCTAGCGTTGCCTCGGGCACAGATACGCAGTATTTT.

The gene calls are TRBV7-9 and TRBJ1-3; 7 positions match TRBD1. Germline values: CDR1 SEHNR, CDR2 FQNEAQ (reference sequence). The CDR3 loop spans 15 amino acids. V lost 5 bases, J lost 0 bases, and 4 bases stayed unmatched. CDR3 residues: CASSPTGVSGNTIYF. The CDR3 nucleotides are TGTGCCAGCAGCCCTACAGGGGTCTCTGGAAACACCATATATTTT.

The chain carries TRBV6-1 and TRBJ2-3; TRBD1 aligns across 7 bases. Germline assignment: CDR1 MNHNS and CDR2 SASEGT. V dropped 1 base and J dropped 2; count of bases not matched to a gene: 6. The CDR3 runs 16 residues. Here the CDR3 DNA reads TGTGCCAGCAGTGAAGGGACAGGATGGGACACAGATACGCAGTATTTT. Residues: CASSEGTGWDTDTQYF.

The CDR3 DNA is TGTGCCAGCAGTGAAGCGGCGGGACAGGGGAAAACTGAAGCTTTCTTT. This encodes CASSEAAGQGKTEAFF. This chain uses TRBV2 with TRBJ1-1; 10 bases fit TRBD1. The ends lost 0 bases at V and 5 bases at J; junction bases unmatched: 6. Germline loops: CDR1 SNHLY, CDR2 FYNNEI. This CDR3 comprises 16 residues.